Listed below are T cell receptor beta chains from one sample, sequenced in a study of T cell responses to AZD1222 COVID-19 vaccine. Generated by immunoSEQ multiplex PCR, the TCRdb table keeps only in-frame clones and is missing some. The sample gives approximately 110,000 clones, roughly 90% of which show up once; around 9.4% is in the top ten. The material was peripheral blood, obtained on day 0 of AZD1222 vaccination. Every receptor here comes from an adult in good health. The CDR3 runs from the conserved cysteine through the conserved F or W. A D gene is named only where the DNA matches it firmly. For some rows the clone size is stated as once, few or many, or as a class when expanded; others skip it.

>TRBV9|TRBD1|TRBJ1-3|NA
CASSFSGGEGNTIYF
TGTGCCAGCAGCTTCTCAGGGGGCGAGGGAAACACCATATATTTT
>TRBV19|NA|TRBJ1-1|NA
CASSPTGRNLNTEAFF
TGTGCCAGTAGTCCAACGGGCAGAAACCTGAACACTGAAGCTTTCTTT
>TRBV29-1|NA|TRBJ2-5|NA
CSGLEQETQYF
TGCAGCGGTCTCGAGCAAGAGACCCAGTACTTC
>TRBV27|NA|TRBJ1-6|NA
CASSSSVPVGWAPLHF
TGTGCCAGCAGTTCCTCGGTCCCAGTGGGGTGGGCGCCCCTCCACTTT
>TRBV5-8|NA|TRBJ2-1|NA
CASSLSRNEQFF
TGTGCCAGCAGCTTGTCACGGAATGAGCAGTTCTTC
>TRBV6-2/TRBV6-3|TRBD2|TRBJ2-7|NA
CASSWAGTSGSSYEQYF
TGTGCCAGCAGTTGGGCCGGGACTAGCGGGAGCTCCTACGAGCAGTACTTC
>TRBV29-1|TRBD2|TRBJ2-1|NA
CSVALGGGDNEQFF
TGCAGCGTTGCTCTTGGCGGGGGGGACAATGAGCAGTTCTTC
>TRBV6-5|TRBD2|TRBJ2-7|NA
CASSYVGAGGVEQYF
TGTGCCAGCAGTTACGTAGGTGCGGGAGGCGTCGAGCAGTACTTC
>TRBV5-4|NA|TRBJ2-3|NA
CASSWGGRSTDTQYF
TGTGCCAGCAGCTGGGGGGGGCGGAGCACAGATACGCAGTATTTT
>TRBV12-3/TRBV12-4|NA|TRBJ1-2|NA
CASSFDLLNGYTF
TGTGCCAGCAGTTTTGACCTACTCAATGGCTACACCTTC
>TRBV7-2|NA|TRBJ1-2|NA
CASSRGPTGVDYGYTF
TGTGCCAGCAGCCGGGGCCCCACGGGGGTAGACTATGGCTACACCTTC
>TRBV4-2|TRBD1|TRBJ1-2|NA
CASSQNRDRDLDGYTF
TGTGCCAGCAGCCAAAACCGGGACAGGGACCTAGATGGCTACACCTTC
>TRBV6-5|TRBD1|TRBJ2-1|NA
CASRSTGGRRNEQFF
TGTGCCAGCAGGTCGACAGGGGGCAGGAGAAATGAGCAGTTCTTC
>TRBV25-1|NA|TRBJ2-7|NA
CASTPLGTASYEQYF
TGTGCCAGCACCCCACTGGGGACGGCCTCCTACGAGCAGTACTTC
>TRBV5-1|NA|TRBJ1-1|NA
CASSLVAGVDTEAFF
TGCGCCAGCAGCTTGGTAGCAGGAGTGGACACTGAAGCTTTCTTT
>TRBV7-9|TRBD1|TRBJ1-6|NA
CASSTDREINSPLHF
TGTGCCAGCAGCACAGACAGGGAGATCAATTCACCCCTCCACTTT
>TRBV6-5|NA|TRBJ2-7|NA
CASTQGVADEQYF
TGTGCCAGCACGCAGGGAGTAGCGGACGAGCAGTACTTC
>TRBV6-4|NA|TRBJ2-3|few
CASSGVAGTNTDTQYF
TGTGCCAGCAGTGGTGTGGCGGGAACCAACACAGATACGCAGTATTTT
>TRBV6-1|NA|TRBJ1-2|NA
CASSEVSGAGDNRYTF
TGTGCCAGCAGTGAAGTATCAGGCGCGGGCGATAATCGCTACACCTTC
>TRBV6-5|NA|TRBJ1-2|NA
CASSYSADPAVYGYTF
TGTGCCAGCAGTTACTCGGCAGACCCGGCAGTCTATGGCTACACCTTC
>TRBV5-1|NA|TRBJ2-1|NA
CASSLEVNNEQFF
TGCGCCAGCAGCTTGGAGGTAAACAATGAGCAGTTCTTC
>TRBV7-8|TRBD1|TRBJ1-6|NA
CASSLVGQGLGSPLHF
TGTGCCAGCAGCTTAGTTGGACAGGGCCTTGGGTCACCCCTCCACTTT
>TRBV5-1|NA|TRBJ1-4|NA
CASSPLFTTGLATNEKLFF
TGCGCCAGCAGCCCACTATTTACGACAGGCCTGGCAACTAATGAAAAACTGTTTTTT
>TRBV2|NA|TRBJ1-3|NA
CASSDRVGNTIYF
TGTGCCAGCAGTGACCGCGTCGGAAACACCATATATTTT
>TRBV28|TRBD1|TRBJ2-7|NA
CASSVRQGAYEQYF
TGTGCCAGCAGTGTACGACAGGGGGCCTACGAGCAGTACTTC
>TRBV13|NA|TRBJ1-3|NA
CASSQGGNTIYF
TGTGCCAGCAGCCAGGGCGGAAACACCATATATTTT
>TRBV5-6|NA|TRBJ1-4|NA
CASSSLFSDEKLFF
TGTGCCAGCAGCTCCTTATTTAGTGATGAAAAACTGTTTTTT
>TRBV29-1|TRBD2|TRBJ2-3|NA
CSILTSGSLRDTQYF
TGCAGCATTTTGACTAGCGGGAGTTTGCGGGATACGCAGTATTTT
>TRBV4-1|TRBD1|TRBJ2-7|NA
CASSQDFRDRNEQYF
TGCGCCAGCAGCCAAGATTTCCGGGACAGGAATGAGCAGTACTTC